The T cell receptor beta chain described here comes from a study of Graves' ophthalmopathy and Graves' hyperthyroidism. Study-wide findings and caveats: From stable hyperthyroidism, ophthalmopathy was separated by a 13-signature model with roughly 89% sensitivity and around 79% specificity.

This clonotype was recorded many times. Antigen: not known. From germline, CDR1 is SNHLY and CDR2 FYNNEI. V was clipped by 8 bases and J by 7 bases, with 15 bases between them. CDR3 length: 14 amino acids. The study excluded patients with other autoimmune diseases, uncontrolled infections, pregnancy or lactation. Amplified TCR beta CDR3 regions were obtained using RNA transcripts as template. In the first round, RT-PCR was carried out with HTBI primers, and a multiplex PCR formed the second round. Each CDR3 protein gets one entry after TCRdb re-called the multiplex PCR reads with MiXCR. There are some 750,000 distinct CDR3 sequences in the sample; roughly two fifths occur only once, and 44% lies in the top ten.

This receptor was obtained from an adult man with Graves' ophthalmopathy. The chain is built from TRBV2 and TRBJ1-6; no clear D. Source material: peripheral blood. As DNA, the CDR3 is TGTGCCAGCTCGGTCTTAAGTACAAATTCACCCCTCCACTTT. Translation: CASSVLSTNSPLHF.